A selection of T cell receptor beta chains follows, all from one sample in a study of identical twins. MiXCR, applied by TCRdb to the 5' RACE reads, yields one record per CDR3 protein. Seen here are roughly 720,000 distinct CDR3 sequences, roughly 18% observed once, and the top ten hold around 14%. The sample was also linked to a second study, of T cells expressing NK-cell markers.

The sample taken for sequencing was PBMCs. Receptors originate from a woman aged 18-30 years in good health. Both conserved end residues are part of each CDR3. A D gene is named only where the DNA matches it firmly. Part of the rows lack a size; the others show once, few, many or a class for expanded clones.

j_gene: TRBJ1-1; v_gene: TRBV20-1; abundance: -; d_gene: -; CDR3aa: CSARRGGGNTEAFF; CDR3nt: TGCAGTGCCCGACGGGGCGGGGGTAACACTGAAGCTTTCTTT
j_gene: TRBJ1-3; v_gene: TRBV12-3/TRBV12-4; abundance: many; d_gene: -; CDR3aa: CASSFRHRSGNTIYF; CDR3nt: TGTGCCAGCAGTTTTCGGCACCGCTCTGGAAACACCATATATTTT
j_gene: TRBJ2-5; v_gene: TRBV20-1; abundance: -; d_gene: -; CDR3aa: CSARVGISGRPQETQYF; CDR3nt: TGCAGTGCTAGAGTCGGGATTAGCGGTAGACCTCAAGAGACCCAGTACTTC
j_gene: TRBJ2-2; v_gene: TRBV6-5; abundance: few; d_gene: -; CDR3aa: CASSYRLGTGELFF; CDR3nt: TGTGCCAGCAGTTACCGACTAGGCACCGGGGAGCTGTTTTTT
j_gene: TRBJ1-2; v_gene: TRBV29-1; abundance: -; d_gene: -; CDR3aa: CSVEERFESYGYTF; CDR3nt: TGCAGCGTTGAAGAGCGATTCGAGAGCTATGGCTACACCTTC
j_gene: TRBJ2-7; v_gene: TRBV10-3; abundance: -; d_gene: -; CDR3aa: CAFSNPGTYEQYF; CDR3nt: TGTGCCTTCAGCAACCCGGGAACCTACGAGCAGTACTTC
j_gene: TRBJ2-7; v_gene: TRBV28; abundance: -; d_gene: TRBD2; CDR3aa: CASSPSIAGGFYEQYF; CDR3nt: TGTGCCAGCAGCCCAAGCATAGCGGGCGGGTTCTACGAGCAGTACTTC
j_gene: TRBJ2-1; v_gene: TRBV19; abundance: -; d_gene: -; CDR3aa: CASRALAAAYNEQFF; CDR3nt: TGTGCCAGTAGAGCCCTGGCGGCAGCCTACAATGAGCAGTTCTTC
j_gene: TRBJ2-3; v_gene: TRBV18; abundance: few; d_gene: -; CDR3aa: CASSLGESTDTQYF; CDR3nt: TGTGCCAGCTCACTGGGAGAGAGCACAGATACGCAGTATTTT
j_gene: TRBJ1-2; v_gene: TRBV20-1; abundance: -; d_gene: TRBD1; CDR3aa: CSASGQGHGYTF; CDR3nt: TGCAGTGCTTCGGGACAGGGTCACGGCTACACCTTC
j_gene: TRBJ2-1; v_gene: TRBV5-6; abundance: -; d_gene: -; CDR3aa: CASSLEGLRYNEQFF; CDR3nt: TGTGCCAGCAGCTTGGAGGGCCTTAGGTACAATGAGCAGTTCTTC
j_gene: TRBJ2-1; v_gene: TRBV30; abundance: many; d_gene: -; CDR3aa: CAWSVNYDNEQFF; CDR3nt: TGTGCCTGGAGTGTAAATTATGACAATGAGCAGTTCTTC
j_gene: TRBJ2-1; v_gene: TRBV5-1; abundance: many; d_gene: -; CDR3aa: CASSLDRHAEQFF; CDR3nt: TGCGCCAGCAGCTTGGATCGACATGCTGAGCAGTTCTTC
j_gene: TRBJ1-2; v_gene: TRBV5-5; abundance: few; d_gene: -; CDR3aa: CASSLVLTVEANYGYTF; CDR3nt: TGTGCCAGCAGCTTGGTTCTTACAGTGGAAGCTAACTATGGCTACACCTTC
j_gene: TRBJ1-2; v_gene: TRBV10-3; abundance: -; d_gene: -; CDR3aa: CASLGDYGYTF; CDR3nt: TGTGCCAGCTTGGGAGACTATGGCTACACCTTC
j_gene: TRBJ2-7; v_gene: TRBV7-9; abundance: -; d_gene: -; CDR3aa: CASSFGGKPAF; CDR3nt: TGTGCCAGCAGCTTTGGGGGGAAACCCGCCTTC